These T cell receptor beta chains were read from a single sample in a study of blood T cell repertoires in COVID-19. Clones were sequenced by immunoSEQ multiplex PCR, and TCRdb holds only the in-frame ones, with some missing. The table lists some 670,000 clones, just under 90% of them singletons. What was sequenced was peripheral blood. These receptors all stem from a woman aged 18-29 years with acute or convalescent COVID-19. Each CDR3 is given with its conserved first and last residue. A D gene is named only where the DNA matches it firmly. Clone size is stated in some rows and not others, as once, few, many or a class when expanded.

TRBV30	TRBJ1-3	TRBD1	.	CAWSVDRAGNTIYF	TGTGCCTGGAGTGTAGACAGGGCTGGAAACACCATATATTTT
TRBV6-5	TRBJ1-1	TRBD1	.	CASITSGQGGPEAFF	TGTGCCAGCATCACCTCCGGACAGGGGGGCCCTGAAGCTTTCTTT
TRBV30	TRBJ2-2	TRBD2	.	CAWRALAGGGTGELFF	TGTGCCTGGAGGGCACTAGCGGGGGGAGGTACCGGGGAGCTGTTTTTT
TRBV6-1	TRBJ1-2	.	.	CASSEVGYRGNYGYTF	TGTGCCAGCAGTGAAGTAGGGTACCGGGGAAACTATGGCTACACCTTC
TRBV9	TRBJ1-2	.	once	CASSPLGPAGYTF	TGTGCCAGCAGCCCACTAGGGCCGGCTGGCTACACCTTC
TRBV2	TRBJ1-5	TRBD1	.	CASSLWDRAGNQPQHF	TGTGCCAGCAGTCTGTGGGACAGGGCAGGCAATCAGCCCCAGCATTTT
TRBV21-1	TRBJ1-3	.	.	CASSERQRDSGNTIYF	TGTGCCAGCAGCGAAAGACAGCGCGACTCTGGAAACACCATATATTTT
TRBV30	TRBJ1-1	.	.	CAWSVRVGSIRNTEAFF	TGTGCCTGGAGTGTACGGGTAGGGAGTATAAGGAACACTGAAGCTTTCTTT
TRBV6-5	TRBJ1-2	.	.	CASTSLAAVSGGYTF	TGTGCCAGCACCTCCCTCGCGGCCGTAAGTGGGGGCTACACCTTC
TRBV19	TRBJ1-5	.	.	CASSIEAGRIQPQHF	TGTGCCAGTAGTATAGAGGCAGGGCGAATCCAGCCCCAGCATTTT
TRBV7-9	TRBJ1-5	.	.	CASSPPLPGDQPQHF	TGTGCCAGCAGTCCCCCCCTCCCGGGGGATCAGCCCCAGCATTTT
TRBV11-2	TRBJ1-2	.	.	CASSQVPRRTSNYGYTF	TGTGCCAGCAGCCAAGTCCCGCGGAGGACGTCTAACTATGGCTACACCTTC
TRBV3-1/TRBV3-2	TRBJ2-5	TRBD2	.	CASSPSSGEAETQYF	TGTGCCAGCAGTCCCTCTAGCGGGGAGGCGGAGACCCAGTACTTC
TRBV2	TRBJ2-3	.	.	CASSESGASTDTQYF	TGTGCCAGCAGTGAATCTGGAGCTAGCACAGATACGCAGTATTTT
TRBV5-4	TRBJ1-1	.	.	CASSMARGNTEAFF	TGTGCCAGCTCCATGGCGCGGGGAAACACTGAAGCTTTCTTT
TRBV30	TRBJ2-7	TRBD1	.	CAWRDTGGSFYEQYF	TGTGCCTGGAGGGACACAGGGGGTTCCTTCTACGAGCAGTACTTC
TRBV3-1/TRBV3-2	TRBJ1-5	.	.	CASSPGFSNQPQHF	TGTGCCAGCAGCCCAGGGTTTAGCAATCAGCCCCAGCATTTT
TRBV2	TRBJ2-1	.	.	CASDTRGSVNEQFF	TGTGCCAGCGATACTAGGGGGTCTGTCAATGAGCAGTTCTTC
TRBV5-1	TRBJ2-7	.	.	CASSLRGGDRGHEQYF	TGCGCCAGCAGCCTGCGGGGGGGCGACAGGGGCCACGAGCAGTACTTC
TRBV19	TRBJ2-3	TRBD2	.	CASTRGGSSTDTQYF	TGTGCCAGTACTCGCGGGGGATCTAGCACAGATACGCAGTATTTT
TRBV6-2/TRBV6-3	TRBJ1-1	.	.	CASSDQTPPDMNTEAFF	TGTGCCAGCAGTGACCAAACCCCGCCCGACATGAACACTGAAGCTTTCTTT
TRBV11-2	TRBJ1-1	TRBD1	.	CASSLQDRGRTEAFF	TGTGCCAGCAGCTTACAGGACAGGGGGCGAACTGAAGCTTTCTTT
TRBV18	TRBJ1-1	TRBD1	.	CASSPTGFTEAFF	TGTGCCAGCTCCCCGACAGGGTTCACTGAAGCTTTCTTT
TRBV14	TRBJ1-1	.	few	CASSHHEPEAFF	TGTGCCAGCAGTCATCACGAGCCTGAAGCTTTCTTT
TRBV2	TRBJ1-1	TRBD1	.	CASSDTAGGLGTEAFF	TGTGCCAGCAGTGATACGGCAGGGGGCCTGGGGACTGAAGCTTTCTTT
TRBV6-5	TRBJ1-1	.	.	CASSLYRDTEAFF	TGTGCCAGCAGTTTATACAGGGACACTGAAGCTTTCTTT
TRBV5-6	TRBJ1-6	TRBD1	.	CASSLSPQGGSPLHF	TGTGCCAGCAGCTTGTCTCCACAGGGGGGCTCACCCCTCCACTTT
TRBV24-1	TRBJ2-3	TRBD2	.	CATSDPGTSGLDTQYF	TGTGCCACCAGTGATCCCGGGACTAGCGGCTTGGATACGCAGTATTTT
TRBV9	TRBJ2-6	.	.	CASTRTAAYSGANVLTF	TGTGCCAGTACTCGGACAGCTGCATACTCTGGGGCCAACGTCCTGACTTTC
TRBV9	TRBJ1-2	.	.	CASSSGSYGYTF	TGTGCCAGCAGCTCGGGGAGCTATGGCTACACCTTC
TRBV19	TRBJ1-4	.	few	CASSIEGAGGNEKLFF	TGTGCCAGTAGTATAGAGGGGGCGGGCGGTAATGAAAAACTGTTTTTT
TRBV7-2	TRBJ1-2	.	.	CASSELGAGQNYGYTF	TGTGCCAGCAGCGAGTTGGGAGCTGGGCAGAACTATGGCTACACCTTC
TRBV5-1	TRBJ1-2	TRBD1	.	CASTGQGLGYTF	TGCGCCAGCACCGGACAGGGTCTTGGCTACACCTTC